This is a list of T cell receptor beta chains from one sample in a study of blood T cell repertoires in COVID-19. Assay: immunoSEQ multiplex PCR; the TCRdb copy retains only in-frame clones and omits some. This table holds about 350,000 clones, over 80% found once. The sequenced material came from peripheral blood. The receptor source for this set is a man under 40 with COVID-19, enrolled during active disease. Both conserved end residues are part of each CDR3. A D gene is named only where the DNA matches it firmly. A row's size may be missing; if present it is once, few, many or a size class.

v_call: TRBV14
j_call: TRBJ2-1
d_call: NA
clone_size: NA
cdr3_nt: TGTGCCAGCAGCCAAGACCCAGGGTACAATGAGCAGTTCTTC
cdr3_aa: CASSQDPGYNEQFF

v_call: TRBV9
j_call: TRBJ2-7
d_call: TRBD2
clone_size: NA
cdr3_nt: TGTGCCAGCAGCGTAGCGGGAGGGGGTCCCTACGAGCAGTACTTC
cdr3_aa: CASSVAGGGPYEQYF

v_call: TRBV6-5
j_call: TRBJ2-1
d_call: NA
clone_size: NA
cdr3_nt: TGTGCCAGCAGACCCTCCCGGGGAAACAATGAGCAGTTCTTC
cdr3_aa: CASRPSRGNNEQFF

v_call: TRBV4-3
j_call: TRBJ2-7
d_call: TRBD1
clone_size: few
cdr3_nt: TGCGCCAGCAGCCAAGGCCGGTCAGGGGGATCCTACGAGCAGTACTTC
cdr3_aa: CASSQGRSGGSYEQYF

v_call: TRBV7-9
j_call: TRBJ2-7
d_call: TRBD2
clone_size: few
cdr3_nt: TGTGCCAGCAGATTAGCACTGACTAGCGCCGACGAGCAGTACTTC
cdr3_aa: CASRLALTSADEQYF

v_call: TRBV27
j_call: TRBJ1-5
d_call: NA
clone_size: NA
cdr3_nt: TGTGCCAGCAGCCCCGAGGGAGGAATACAGCCCCAGCATTTT
cdr3_aa: CASSPEGGIQPQHF

v_call: TRBV27
j_call: TRBJ2-7
d_call: NA
clone_size: NA
cdr3_nt: TGTGCCAGCAGCCCTCGAGGGACTCACTCCTACGAGCAGTACTTC
cdr3_aa: CASSPRGTHSYEQYF

v_call: TRBV6-2/TRBV6-3
j_call: TRBJ1-1
d_call: TRBD1
clone_size: NA
cdr3_nt: TGTGCCAGCAGTTACTCGCGGGACAGTCGCATGAACACTGAAGCTTTCTTT
cdr3_aa: CASSYSRDSRMNTEAFF

v_call: TRBV19
j_call: TRBJ2-5
d_call: TRBD1
clone_size: NA
cdr3_nt: TGTGCCAGTAGTCACACCGGGACAGTAGAGACCCAGTACTTC
cdr3_aa: CASSHTGTVETQYF

v_call: TRBV7-6
j_call: TRBJ2-1
d_call: NA
clone_size: NA
cdr3_nt: TGTGCCAGCAGCTTAGGGAGGGCCCCTTACTACAATGAGCAGTTCTTC
cdr3_aa: CASSLGRAPYYNEQFF

v_call: TRBV2
j_call: TRBJ1-2
d_call: NA
clone_size: NA
cdr3_nt: TGTGCCAGCAGTGAGCAGATCTATGGCTACACCTTC
cdr3_aa: CASSEQIYGYTF

v_call: TRBV28
j_call: TRBJ1-1
d_call: TRBD1
clone_size: NA
cdr3_nt: TGTGCCAGCAGTTTGACCGGACAGGCTAACACTGAAGCTTTCTTT
cdr3_aa: CASSLTGQANTEAFF

v_call: TRBV5-4
j_call: TRBJ2-1
d_call: TRBD1
clone_size: NA
cdr3_nt: TGTGCCAGCAGCTTTGGCGGACAGGGGGCCTACAATGAGCAGTTCTTC
cdr3_aa: CASSFGGQGAYNEQFF

v_call: TRBV12-5
j_call: TRBJ2-1
d_call: TRBD1
clone_size: few
cdr3_nt: TGTGCTAGTGGTCCGCGGACAGGGGCCGCCCTCTACAATGAGCAGTTCTTC
cdr3_aa: CASGPRTGAALYNEQFF

v_call: TRBV7-9
j_call: TRBJ2-3
d_call: NA
clone_size: NA
cdr3_nt: TGTGCCAGCAGCTTAGGAGTTTCGTGGGCGGGGATCACAGATACGCAGTATTTT
cdr3_aa: CASSLGVSWAGITDTQYF

v_call: TRBV25-1
j_call: TRBJ2-5
d_call: TRBD1
clone_size: NA
cdr3_nt: TGTGCCAGCAGGGGACCGGGACAGCAAGAGACCCAGTACTTC
cdr3_aa: CASRGPGQQETQYF

v_call: TRBV6-2/TRBV6-3
j_call: TRBJ2-6
d_call: TRBD1
clone_size: NA
cdr3_nt: TGTGCCAGCAGTTTTCGACAGGGTGGTGCCAACGTCCTGACTTTC
cdr3_aa: CASSFRQGGANVLTF

v_call: TRBV6-5
j_call: TRBJ2-7
d_call: TRBD1
clone_size: NA
cdr3_nt: TGTGCCAGCAGCACCTCCGGGACAGGGGTTCACGAGCAGTACTTC
cdr3_aa: CASSTSGTGVHEQYF

v_call: TRBV6-1
j_call: TRBJ2-2
d_call: TRBD2
clone_size: NA
cdr3_nt: TGTGCCAGCAGTGAATTGCGGGGGGCGGCGAACACCGGGGAGCTGTTTTTT
cdr3_aa: CASSELRGAANTGELFF

v_call: TRBV18
j_call: TRBJ1-3
d_call: NA
clone_size: NA
cdr3_nt: TGTGCCAGCTCACCACCGGCGGGGGCTGGGAACACCATATATTTT
cdr3_aa: CASSPPAGAGNTIYF

v_call: TRBV10-3
j_call: TRBJ2-3
d_call: NA
clone_size: NA
cdr3_nt: TGTGCCATCAGTGAGAACAGTATCACAGATACGCAGTATTTT
cdr3_aa: CAISENSITDTQYF

v_call: TRBV4-1
j_call: TRBJ1-5
d_call: NA
clone_size: NA
cdr3_nt: TGCGCCAGCAGCCGTATAGCCGCGGTTATGGATAGCAATCAGCCCCAGCATTTT
cdr3_aa: CASSRIAAVMDSNQPQHF

v_call: TRBV29-1
j_call: TRBJ1-2
d_call: TRBD1
clone_size: NA
cdr3_nt: TGCAGCGTTAGTGAGACAGGGGGATATTATGGCTACACCTTC
cdr3_aa: CSVSETGGYYGYTF

v_call: TRBV4-2
j_call: TRBJ2-3
d_call: NA
clone_size: few
cdr3_nt: TGTGCCAGCAGCCTCCCGGGGATAGATACGCAGTATTTT
cdr3_aa: CASSLPGIDTQYF

v_call: TRBV19
j_call: TRBJ2-3
d_call: TRBD2
clone_size: NA
cdr3_nt: TGTGCCAGTAGTTCGCTCCCCGTGGGGGTAGCGGGGGGGGATACGCAGTATTTT
cdr3_aa: CASSSLPVGVAGGDTQYF

v_call: TRBV12-3/TRBV12-4
j_call: TRBJ2-5
d_call: NA
clone_size: NA
cdr3_nt: TGTGCCAGCAGCAACAGGGAGTCGGAGACCCAGTACTTC
cdr3_aa: CASSNRESETQYF

v_call: TRBV6-6
j_call: TRBJ2-3
d_call: TRBD2
clone_size: NA
cdr3_nt: TGTGCCAGCAGTCACCCGCTTAGGACTAGCGGGAGGGCATTAGATACGCAGTATTTT
cdr3_aa: CASSHPLRTSGRALDTQYF

v_call: TRBV5-1
j_call: TRBJ2-3
d_call: TRBD1
clone_size: NA
cdr3_nt: TGCGCCAGCAGTCCACAGGGGGGCACAGATACGCAGTATTTT
cdr3_aa: CASSPQGGTDTQYF

v_call: TRBV5-5
j_call: TRBJ1-1
d_call: NA
clone_size: NA
cdr3_nt: TGTGCCAGCAGCTTGGGAGGGGGCACTGAAGCTTTCTTT
cdr3_aa: CASSLGGGTEAFF

v_call: TRBV18
j_call: TRBJ2-2
d_call: NA
clone_size: NA
cdr3_nt: TGTGCCAGCTCCGCGGCACAGAACACCGGGGAGCTGTTTTTT
cdr3_aa: CASSAAQNTGELFF

v_call: TRBV4-3
j_call: TRBJ1-1
d_call: TRBD1
clone_size: NA
cdr3_nt: TGCGCCAGCAGCCCGGACAGGGGTCGGAACACTGAAGCTTTCTTT
cdr3_aa: CASSPDRGRNTEAFF

v_call: TRBV6-5
j_call: TRBJ2-2
d_call: NA
clone_size: NA
cdr3_nt: TGTGCCAGCAGACAGGGACGAGGGAACACCGGGGAGCTGTTTTTT
cdr3_aa: CASRQGRGNTGELFF

v_call: TRBV5-6
j_call: TRBJ1-2
d_call: TRBD1
clone_size: NA
cdr3_nt: TGTGCCAGCAGCTCAACCGGGACAGGGAACTATGGCTACACCTTC
cdr3_aa: CASSSTGTGNYGYTF

v_call: TRBV6-6
j_call: TRBJ1-2
d_call: NA
clone_size: NA
cdr3_nt: TGTGCCAGCAGCCCAGCGGGAGCTAACTATGGCTACACCTTC
cdr3_aa: CASSPAGANYGYTF

v_call: TRBV19
j_call: TRBJ2-1
d_call: NA
clone_size: NA
cdr3_nt: TGTGCCAGCCTGGAACGGGAGTGGTCTGAGCAGTTCTTC
cdr3_aa: CASLEREWSEQFF

v_call: TRBV7-2
j_call: TRBJ2-2
d_call: TRBD2
clone_size: NA
cdr3_nt: TGTGCCAGCAGCTTGGTAGCGGGAGGGGCCGGGGAGCTGTTTTTT
cdr3_aa: CASSLVAGGAGELFF

v_call: TRBV7-9
j_call: TRBJ1-4
d_call: TRBD1
clone_size: NA
cdr3_nt: TGTGCCAGCAGCCAATGGACAGGGGGAACTCAAACCATGGAAAAACTGTTTTTT
cdr3_aa: CASSQWTGGTQTMEKLFF

v_call: TRBV28
j_call: TRBJ1-1
d_call: NA
clone_size: NA
cdr3_nt: TGTGCCAGCAGTTTCGGTCGTACTGAAGCTTTCTTT
cdr3_aa: CASSFGRTEAFF

v_call: TRBV28
j_call: TRBJ2-5
d_call: TRBD2
clone_size: NA
cdr3_nt: TGTGCCAGCAGTTCCGGACTAGCGGGAGGGGGGGAGACCCAGTACTTC
cdr3_aa: CASSSGLAGGGETQYF

v_call: TRBV27
j_call: TRBJ2-5
d_call: NA
clone_size: NA
cdr3_nt: TGTGCCAGCAGTAATCATAGGAGCCAAGAGACCCAGTACTTC
cdr3_aa: CASSNHRSQETQYF